This TCR beta chain was obtained from a study of T cells in Graves' hyperthyroidism and ophthalmopathy. Background on the study: Peripheral blood was drawn at first diagnosis, prior to all treatment.

Whole-study findings and limits: Model-based prediction identified ophthalmopathy a median roughly 5.9 months prior to its onset.

Researchers amplified the TCR beta CDR3 regions from RNA transcripts. An initial round of RT-PCR targeting the TCR CDR3 relied on the HTBI primer set. TCRdb called the multiplex PCR reads again in MiXCR, with one record for every CDR3 protein. In the table there are around 800,000 distinct CDR3 sequences, 38% of which are singletons. This clonotype has more than one count but fewer than ten. Its antigen remains unidentified. The CDR3 is 14 amino acids. Germline CDR1 SEHNR, CDR2 FQNEAQ (reference sequence). V lost 1 base, J lost 3 bases, and 9 bases lay in between. The hyperthyroidism was newly diagnosed and had lasted under 2 months; the patients were aged 18 to 65.

Sample: blood. This sequence was found in a man aged 18 to 35 with Graves' hyperthyroidism. This chain uses TRBV7-9 with TRBJ1-1; D is possibly TRBD1 (5 bases). CDR3 sequence reads: CASSLEGWDTEAFF. CDR3 DNA: TGTGCCAGCAGCTTAGAGGGGTGGGACACTGAAGCTTTCTTT.